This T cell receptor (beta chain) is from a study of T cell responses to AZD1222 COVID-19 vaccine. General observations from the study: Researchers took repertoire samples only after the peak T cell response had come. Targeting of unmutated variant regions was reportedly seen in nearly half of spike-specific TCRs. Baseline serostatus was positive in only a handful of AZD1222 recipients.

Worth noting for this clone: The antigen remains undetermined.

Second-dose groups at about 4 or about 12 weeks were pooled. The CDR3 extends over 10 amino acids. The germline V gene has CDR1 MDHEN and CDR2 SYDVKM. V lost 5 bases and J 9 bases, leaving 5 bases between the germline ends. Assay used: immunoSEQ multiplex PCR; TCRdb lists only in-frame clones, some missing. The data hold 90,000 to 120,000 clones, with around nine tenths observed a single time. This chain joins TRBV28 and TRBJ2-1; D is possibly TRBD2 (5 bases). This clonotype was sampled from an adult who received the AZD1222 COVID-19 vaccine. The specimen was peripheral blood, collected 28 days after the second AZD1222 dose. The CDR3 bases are TGTGCCAGCAGTCGGGGTGAGCAGTTCTTC. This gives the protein CASSRGEQFF.